The present T cell receptor (beta chain) was sequenced within a study of blood T cell repertoires in COVID-19. On the study more broadly: Nucleic acid was either cDNA or gDNA, and it came from T cells, B-cell-depleted T cells, or PBMCs.

Looked up from germline, CDR1 is SEHNR and CDR2 is FQNEAQ (reference sequence). The CDR3 runs to 14 residues. The V gene end was trimmed by 5 bases and the J gene end by 5 bases; junction bases not matched to a gene: 5. Libraries were prepared by immunoSEQ multiplex PCR; TCRdb keeps only in-frame clonotypes and omits some of them. The data show 86,000 or so clones, more than 90% seen once. The TCR comes from a human donor with active COVID-19. The donor label of this sample is uncertain. Sample: peripheral blood. The chain has TRBV7-9 and TRBJ2-7; TRBD2 aligns across 11 bases. CDR3 loop: CASSLPSGRNEQYF. Here the CDR3 DNA reads TGTGCCAGCAGCCTCCCTAGCGGGAGGAACGAGCAGTACTTC.